The clone carrying this T cell receptor beta chain was counted at least ten times. The antigen remains undetermined. In the original processing: A per-sample median of about 100,000 TCRs was observed, with counts ranging from 23,224 to 690,600. From the RACE reads, TCRdb called clonotypes with MiXCR, one entry per CDR3 protein. TCRdb, rather than the study authors, made the V and J calls. Seen here are around 76,000 distinct CDR3 sequences, 10% to 15% observed once, and the top ten hold roughly 3.6%. The V and J ends lost 3 bases and 4 bases, in that order; junction bases with no gene match: 9. The CDR3 runs 14 residues. In germline, CDR1 is DFQATT, CDR2 SNEGSKA (reference sequence). This record belongs to a study of human T cells and chemical hapten exposure. Across the whole study: Patch testing placed 0.01% DPC on the upper back, with readings at 6 days.

The time point: patch test 1, 2 weeks after DPC sensitization. Treatment indicated: therapeutic diphenylcyclopropenone sensitization with weekly scalp DPC. Study-level findings and limits: TCRs at high frequency, those above 1 in 1000, did not change with DPC sensitization. Relative to controls, expanded TCRs formed significantly more large CDR3 similarity clusters.

The sample in question was whole blood, obtained in connection with sensitization to the hapten diphenylcyclopropenone (DPC). This rearrangement joins TRBV20-1 to TRBJ2-7; the match to TRBD1 covers 7 bases. The receptor's source is a woman aged 55-69 years with alopecia areata. Some clones in this sample may be carry-over from other donors' samples. The chain's CDR3 is CSARVVGGGYEQYF. Here the CDR3 DNA reads TGCAGTGCTAGGGTTGTAGGGGGCGGTTACGAGCAGTACTTC.